A single sample is the source of the 10 T cell receptor beta chains below, sequenced in a study of T cells in localized non-small cell lung cancer. The method was immunoSEQ multiplex PCR; TCRdb's version includes in-frame clones alone and lacks a portion of them. The sample has roughly 13,000 clones, approximately 89% seen once. Sequencing was performed on peripheral blood mononuclear cells, taken before any cancer treatment. The receptors were sampled from a man between 40 and 69 years old with stage III lung adenocarcinoma.

The V gene is TRBV27, the J gene TRBJ1-3; D is undetermined. Germline V gene sequence: CDR1 MNHEY, CDR2 SMNVEV (reference sequence). The CDR3 has 16 residues. Trimming took off 4 bases at V and 2 bases at J, with 15 bases between the two ends. The CDR3, as DNA: TGTGCCAGCAGTTCATACCCGTTGAGACCTGGAAACACCATATATTTT. It yields the protein CASSSYPLRPGNTIYF.

This clone was seen only a few times. The chain employs TRBV10-3 and TRBJ1-5; D gene uncertain. V lost 4 bases to trimming and J lost 2 bases, with 9 bases between them. The CDR3 runs to 14 residues. Germline loops: CDR1 ENHRY, CDR2 SYGVKD. DNA for the CDR3: TGTGCCATCAGTGTAGCGGACGGCAATCAGCCCCAGCATTTT. Its protein product is CAISVADGNQPQHF.

The chain links TRBV2 to TRBJ2-2; 9 nucleotides align to TRBD1. Trimming removed 10 bases from V and 3 bases from J; junction bases left unmatched: 3. This CDR3 comprises 13 residues. The germline V gene encodes CDR1 SNHLY and CDR2 FYNNEI. The CDR3 bases are TGTGCCACTGGACAGGGGTACACCGGGGAGCTGTTTTTT. Translated, it gives CATGQGYTGELFF. The entire variable domain, with the rest obtained from reference TRBV2 and TRBJ2-2, is as follows: EPEVTQTPSHQVTQMGQEVILRCVPISNHLYFYWYRQILGQKVEFLVSFYNNEISEKSEIFDDQFSVERPDGSNFTLKIRSTKLEDSAMYFCATGQGYTGELFFGEGSRLTVL.

The CDR3 loop is CASSFRGQGANTEAFF. CDR3 nucleotide sequence: TGTGCCAGCAGCTTCAGGGGACAGGGGGCGAACACTGAAGCTTTCTTT. This chain connects TRBV7-8 to TRBJ1-1; TRBD1 matches 12 bases. This CDR3 has 16 residues. Germline CDR1 reads SGHVS; CDR2 reads FQNEAQ. With V trimmed by 3 bases and J by 1 base, 3 bases remained unmatched.

The rearrangement uses TRBV2 and TRBJ1-2; D possibly corresponds to TRBD1 (5 bases). Looked up from germline, CDR1 is SNHLY and CDR2 is FYNNEI. The CDR3 loop spans 13 amino acids. V lost 8 bases, J lost 4 bases, and 14 bases lay in between. Written as DNA, the CDR3 is TGTGCCAGCTCCGGACAAGGAGTCTATGGCTACACCTTC. This gives the protein CASSGQGVYGYTF.

The genes are TRBV2 and TRBJ2-2, with D possibly TRBD1 on 6 matching bases. The CDR3 has 15 residues. V lost 6 bases and J lost 7, with 18 bases in between. Per the germline V gene, CDR1 is SNHLY and CDR2 is FYNNEI. The CDR3 nucleotides read TGTGCCAGCAGAAACAGGGTCGTCCCTTTCGGGGAGCTGTTTTTT. Its translation: CASRNRVVPFGELFF.

The V call is TRBV5-1, the J call TRBJ2-3; 12 bases agree with TRBD1. The CDR3 is made up of 15 amino acids. V lost 4 bases, J lost 4 bases, and 4 bases stayed unmatched. Germline values: CDR1 SGHRS, CDR2 YFSETQ. In DNA, the CDR3 is TGCGCCAGCAGCCCGGGACAGGGGGCCTCAGATACGCAGTATTTT. This encodes CASSPGQGASDTQYF.

The chain links TRBV27 to TRBJ2-2; D not resolved. The CDR3 loop spans 17 amino acids. Germline CDR1 MNHEY, CDR2 SMNVEV (reference sequence). Trimming left V 6 bases short and J 0 bases short, with 17 bases between. The CDR3 reads CASSSSWAGANTGELFF. DNA for the CDR3: TGTGCCAGCAGCTCTTCCTGGGCAGGAGCGAACACCGGGGAGCTGTTTTTT.

V gene TRBV2 combines with J gene TRBJ1-5; tentatively, D is TRBD1 (6 bases). The germline V gene encodes CDR1 SNHLY and CDR2 FYNNEI. The CDR3 is 14 residues long. V was trimmed by 6 bases and J by 2 bases, leaving 11 bases between them. For the CDR3, the DNA is TGTGCCAGCAGAGAGCGACAGGGCAATCAGCCCCAGCATTTT. Amino acid sequence: CASRERQGNQPQHF.

CDR3 residues: CASSEWGNNYGYTF. CDR3 nucleotides: TGTGCCAGCAGTGAATGGGGGAATAACTATGGCTACACCTTC. The chain is built from TRBV6-5 and TRBJ1-2, with a tentative D call TRBD1 (5 bases). The CDR3 extends over 14 amino acids. Trimming removed 5 bases at V and 1 base at J, with 11 bases between. Per the germline V gene, CDR1 is MNHEY and CDR2 is SVGAGI.